The clone carrying this T cell receptor beta chain was detected once. The conserved closing phenylalanine or tryptophan is absent in this CDR3, likely reflecting a read error. Using approximately 16 ng of total RNA, TCR libraries were made with the QIAseq Immune Repertoire TCR panel. MiXCR, applied by TCRdb to the reads, yields one record per CDR3 protein. The sample consists of around 950 distinct CDR3 sequences, around 6.1% of them appearing once. V shed 5 bases, J shed 9 bases, and the junction held 12 bases outside the gene matches. This CDR3 contains 14 residues. Per germline, CDR1 MNHEY and CDR2 SMNVEV (reference sequence). Four subsets defined by PD-1 and/or TIGIT were sorted from live CD3+CD8+TCRalphabeta+ cells. The data are from a study of circulating CD8 cells and anti-PD-1 response in melanoma.

The chain joins TRBV27 to TRBJ2-7; 8 positions match TRBD1. This material consisted of CD8+ T cells from PBMCs, taken at baseline or after one month of anti-PD-1 therapy (not recorded which). This receptor was identified in a human donor with melanoma. The CDR3 region is CASSHNRGLAWQYP. CDR3 nucleotide sequence: TGTGCCAGCAGTCATAACAGGGGGTTAGCTTGGCAGTACCCC.